These 22 T cell receptor beta chains were all obtained from the same sample, sequenced in a study of radiotherapy plus CTLA-4 blockade in lung cancer. The repertoire was sequenced with immunoSEQ multiplex PCR; TCRdb's copy has only in-frame clones and lacks some. The table lists about 93,000 clones, almost 90% of them singletons. The material sequenced was peripheral blood, taken from a patient treated with radiotherapy plus ipilimumab. The receptors were sampled from a human donor with non-small cell lung cancer that progressed on radiotherapy plus ipilimumab.

The chain employs TRBV2 and TRBJ1-2; D gene unclear. CDR1 and CDR2 from the germline V gene are SNHLY and FYNNEI. The CDR3 consists of 13 residues. V was pared by 7 bases and J by 1 base, with 10 bases between. CDR3 in amino acids: CASTRGSNYGYTF. CDR3 in DNA: TGTGCCAGCACCCGGGGTAGTAACTATGGCTACACCTTC.

The table lists this clone with a few counts. V usage is TRBV30 and J usage is TRBJ2-3; D call uncertain. Looked up from germline, CDR1 is GTSNPN and CDR2 is SVGIG (reference sequence). This CDR3 region has 14 residues. V lost 0 bases to trimming and J lost 5 bases, with 12 bases between them. Here the CDR3 reads CAWSVSSLRDTQYF. The CDR3 DNA is TGTGCCTGGAGTGTAAGCTCCCTGAGAGATACGCAGTATTTT.

This chain connects TRBV14 to TRBJ2-2; 7 bases map to TRBD1. The CDR3 has 16 residues. The V and J ends lost 1 base and 3 bases, in that order; junction bases with no gene match: 5. Germline V gene lookup returns CDR1 SGHDN and CDR2 FVKESK. CDR3 nucleotide sequence: TGTGCCAGCAGCCAAGCTGGGACAGAGTACACCGGGGAGCTGTTTTTT. Its translation: CASSQAGTEYTGELFF.

This clone appeared a few times. This chain joins TRBV16 and TRBJ1-4; weak D call: TRBD1 (6 bases). Germline CDR1 KGHSY, CDR2 FQNENV. Trimming pared 0 bases from V and 11 bases from J, leaving 10 bases between. The CDR3 covers 13 residues. In DNA form, the CDR3 reads TGTGCCAGCAGCCAATCGCCCCAGGGGAAACTGTTTTTT. This encodes CASSQSPQGKLFF.

The chain has TRBV19 and TRBJ2-1, with D possibly matching TRBD1 (5 bases). Trimming removed 6 bases at V and 4 bases at J, with 16 bases between. The germline gives CDR1 LNHDA, CDR2 SQIVND (reference sequence). The CDR3 contains 15 residues. CDR3 nucleotide sequence: TGTGCCAGTAGCGTAACGGCCCAGGGTTACAATGAGCAGTTCTTC. This encodes CASSVTAQGYNEQFF.

The CDR3, as DNA: TGCAGCGTTGAAGTGGCGGCAGGGAGAAACTACGAGCAGTACTTC. Its translation is CSVEVAAGRNYEQYF. The chain joins TRBV29-1 to TRBJ2-7; D may match TRBD1 or TRBD2 (5 bases each). The germline CDR1 and CDR2 sequences are SQVTM and ANQGSEA. The V end lost 1 base, the J end lost 3 bases, and 16 bases lay between the germline ends. The CDR3 is 15 residues long.

V and J are TRBV10-3 and TRBJ1-2; 7 bases match TRBD1. Germline trimming cut 2 bases from V and 5 bases from J; bases unmatched to any gene: 5. Germline V gene sequence: CDR1 ENHRY, CDR2 SYGVKD. The CDR3 consists of 14 residues. This chain's CDR3 is CAISENRGGYGYTF. CDR3 DNA: TGTGCCATCAGTGAGAACAGGGGAGGATATGGCTACACCTTC.

The CDR3 here is CASSRDRGRGTEAFF. The CDR3, as DNA: TGCGCCAGCAGTAGGGACAGGGGCCGAGGGACTGAAGCTTTCTTT. The chain couples TRBV5-1 to TRBJ1-1, with 10 bases aligning to TRBD1. Germline-derived CDR1 and CDR2 are SGHRS and YFSETQ. The V gene end was trimmed by 5 bases and the J gene end by 5 bases; junction bases not matched to a gene: 9. The CDR3 spans 15 residues.

The chain employs TRBV7-2 and TRBJ2-1; 9 bases line up with TRBD2. Germline V CDR1 and CDR2: SGHTA, FQGNSA. This CDR3 spans 17 amino acids. V was clipped by 6 bases and J by 9 bases; unmatched bases: 18. The CDR3 nucleotides are TGTGCCAGCAGTTCCGCCCGGGTAGCGGGAGTATTCACTGAGCAGTTCTTC. Encoded protein: CASSSARVAGVFTEQFF.

V gene TRBV15 combines with J gene TRBJ2-5; 7 nucleotides align to TRBD1. This CDR3 comprises 15 residues. Germline trimming cut 3 bases from V and 5 bases from J; bases unmatched to any gene: 9. The germline V gene has CDR1 LNHNV and CDR2 YYDKDF (reference sequence). CDR3 region: CATSSPQGKGETQYF. DNA for the CDR3: TGTGCCACCAGCAGTCCACAGGGGAAGGGGGAGACCCAGTACTTC.

This clone was observed a handful of times. The chain carries TRBV20-1 and TRBJ2-3; 8 nucleotides line up with TRBD2. The CDR3 contains 11 residues. Germline V gene lookup returns CDR1 DFQATT and CDR2 SNEGSKA (reference sequence). The CDR3 DNA is TGCAGCGCTCCGGGGGGGGATACGCAGTATTTT. This translates into CSAPGGDTQYF.

CDR3 DNA sequence: TGTGCCAGCAGCTTAGAGGGAAATTTATTGTCGAGAGATACGCAGTATTTT. Translated, it gives CASSLEGNLLSRDTQYF. V is TRBV11-3 and J is TRBJ2-3; no clear D gene. Per the germline V gene, CDR1 is SGHNT and CDR2 is YENEEA. V lost 0 bases, J lost 5 bases, and 18 bases lay in between. The CDR3 length is 17 residues.

The chain recombines TRBV27 with TRBJ1-1, with D maybe TRBD1 (5 bases). CDR1 and CDR2 from the germline V gene are MNHEY and SMNVEV (reference sequence). This CDR3 region has 13 residues. Trimming pared 7 bases from V and 8 bases from J, leaving 17 bases between. The CDR3 spells CASTSLARGEAFF. CDR3 sequence (DNA): TGTGCCAGCACTTCACTAGCGAGGGGCGAAGCTTTCTTT.

The chain recombines TRBV6-5 with TRBJ1-1; weak D call: TRBD1 (5 bases). Germline V gene sequence: CDR1 MNHEY, CDR2 SVGAGI. Trimming took 2 bases from V and 4 from J, leaving 8 bases between them. CDR3 size: 13 residues. The CDR3 region is CASSYQQATEAFF. The CDR3 region has the DNA TGTGCCAGCAGTTACCAACAGGCCACTGAAGCTTTCTTT.

V is TRBV4-3 and J is TRBJ2-2; D gene unclear. V was trimmed by 3 bases and J by 6 bases, leaving 14 bases between them. CDR3 length equals 15 residues. Germline V gives CDR1 LGHNA, CDR2 YSLEER. CDR3 loop: CASSHSRTSAGELFF. The CDR3 region has the DNA TGCGCCAGCAGCCACTCCCGTACATCGGCCGGGGAGCTGTTTTTT.

The chain employs TRBV6-5 and TRBJ1-2; D remains ambiguous. The germline V and J ends were trimmed by 6 bases and 2 bases, with 10 bases remaining between them. CDR1 is MNHEY, CDR2 SVGAGI, per germline. The CDR3 loop spans 13 amino acids. CDR3 DNA: TGTGCCAGCAGAACGAGCCGGAACTATGGCTACACCTTC. Its protein is CASRTSRNYGYTF.

This clone occurred a few times. This chain uses TRBV5-1 with TRBJ1-4, with D unclear. This CDR3 spans 16 amino acids. Germline V gene lookup returns CDR1 SGHRS and CDR2 YFSETQ. The V and J ends lost 0 bases and 0 bases respectively, with 9 bases between them. The CDR3 coding sequence is TGCGCCAGCAGCTTGGTGGGATACCCAACTAATGAAAAACTGTTTTTT. Translation: CASSLVGYPTNEKLFF.

CDR3 loop: CASSPGGLENIQYF. CDR3 DNA sequence: TGTGCCAGCAGTCCCGGGGGTTTGGAAAACATTCAGTACTTC. The chain employs TRBV27 and TRBJ2-4, with D possibly matching TRBD2 (6 bases). CDR3 length equals 14 residues. Germline V lookup: CDR1 MNHEY, CDR2 SMNVEV (reference sequence). V was clipped by 5 bases and J by 5 bases, with 13 bases between them.

CDR3 DNA sequence: TGTGCCAGCAGTGCCGGGACAGGGGTTTGGACTGAAGCTTTCTTT. Translating it yields CASSAGTGVWTEAFF. This rearrangement joins TRBV2 to TRBJ1-1, with 10 positions matching TRBD1. Germline CDR1 SNHLY, CDR2 FYNNEI. Losses at the gene ends were 4 bases for V and 5 bases for J; bases not matched to a gene: 7. The CDR3 length is 15 residues. Complete variable domain (other parts from reference TRBV2 and TRBJ1-1): EPEVTQTPSHQVTQMGQEVILRCVPISNHLYFYWYRQILGQKVEFLVSFYNNEISEKSEIFDDQFSVERPDGSNFTLKIRSTKLEDSAMYFCASSAGTGVWTEAFFGQGTRLTVV.

Points on this clone: This same CDR3 is encoded by further DNA sequences in the sample. The CDR3 spells CASSIAQETQYF. The CDR3 DNA follows: TGTGCCAGTAGTATTGCCCAAGAGACCCAGTACTTC. This chain connects TRBV19 to TRBJ2-5, with unresolved D. CDR3 length equals 12 residues. The V gene's germline CDR1 is LNHDA and CDR2 SQIVND (reference sequence). The V end lost 3 bases, the J end lost 1 base, and 3 bases lay between the germline ends.

The chain couples TRBV12-1 to TRBJ2-7. TRBV12-1 is an annotated pseudogene. The CDR3 sequence is 11 residues long. The CDR3 region has the DNA TGTGCCAGCAGCCCGGGGCACGAGCAGTACTTC. Its translation: CASSPGHEQYF.

The chain carries TRBV2 and TRBJ2-5, with no clear D. The CDR3 spans 16 residues. The V gene lost 6 bases and the J gene lost 0 bases, with 17 bases spanning the gap. Per germline, CDR1 SNHLY and CDR2 FYNNEI. CDR3 amino acids: CASSPAVGAYQETQYF. CDR3 coding DNA: TGTGCCAGCAGCCCGGCGGTGGGCGCTTACCAAGAGACCCAGTACTTC. The complete variable domain, with remaining parts taken from reference TRBV2 and TRBJ2-5, reads EPEVTQTPSHQVTQMGQEVILRCVPISNHLYFYWYRQILGQKVEFLVSFYNNEISEKSEIFDDQFSVERPDGSNFTLKIRSTKLEDSAMYFCASSPAVGAYQETQYFGPGTRLLVL.